This T cell receptor (beta chain) was identified in a study of shared clonotypes between healthy human individuals. The CDR3 extends over 14 amino acids. The ends were cut back, 4 bases at V and 6 bases at J, with 17 bases in the middle. Germline CDR1 reads SGDLS; CDR2 reads YYNGEE. At deep level, the assay was performed. The data were produced by immunoSEQ multiplex PCR, yet TCRdb's version contains in-frame clones alone and is incomplete. Here the sample spans roughly 2.6 million clones, 90% to 95% being singletons. The TCR was taken from a man aged 18 to 35 in good health. V gene TRBV9 combines with J gene TRBJ2-7; D ambiguous. The sample was naive CD4+ T cells sorted from blood. Subset described: CD45RA+ positively selected. The CDR3 sequence: CASSPQSQVGEQYF. CDR3 coding DNA: TGTGCCAGCAGCCCCCAGAGTCAGGTGGGCGAGCAGTACTTC.